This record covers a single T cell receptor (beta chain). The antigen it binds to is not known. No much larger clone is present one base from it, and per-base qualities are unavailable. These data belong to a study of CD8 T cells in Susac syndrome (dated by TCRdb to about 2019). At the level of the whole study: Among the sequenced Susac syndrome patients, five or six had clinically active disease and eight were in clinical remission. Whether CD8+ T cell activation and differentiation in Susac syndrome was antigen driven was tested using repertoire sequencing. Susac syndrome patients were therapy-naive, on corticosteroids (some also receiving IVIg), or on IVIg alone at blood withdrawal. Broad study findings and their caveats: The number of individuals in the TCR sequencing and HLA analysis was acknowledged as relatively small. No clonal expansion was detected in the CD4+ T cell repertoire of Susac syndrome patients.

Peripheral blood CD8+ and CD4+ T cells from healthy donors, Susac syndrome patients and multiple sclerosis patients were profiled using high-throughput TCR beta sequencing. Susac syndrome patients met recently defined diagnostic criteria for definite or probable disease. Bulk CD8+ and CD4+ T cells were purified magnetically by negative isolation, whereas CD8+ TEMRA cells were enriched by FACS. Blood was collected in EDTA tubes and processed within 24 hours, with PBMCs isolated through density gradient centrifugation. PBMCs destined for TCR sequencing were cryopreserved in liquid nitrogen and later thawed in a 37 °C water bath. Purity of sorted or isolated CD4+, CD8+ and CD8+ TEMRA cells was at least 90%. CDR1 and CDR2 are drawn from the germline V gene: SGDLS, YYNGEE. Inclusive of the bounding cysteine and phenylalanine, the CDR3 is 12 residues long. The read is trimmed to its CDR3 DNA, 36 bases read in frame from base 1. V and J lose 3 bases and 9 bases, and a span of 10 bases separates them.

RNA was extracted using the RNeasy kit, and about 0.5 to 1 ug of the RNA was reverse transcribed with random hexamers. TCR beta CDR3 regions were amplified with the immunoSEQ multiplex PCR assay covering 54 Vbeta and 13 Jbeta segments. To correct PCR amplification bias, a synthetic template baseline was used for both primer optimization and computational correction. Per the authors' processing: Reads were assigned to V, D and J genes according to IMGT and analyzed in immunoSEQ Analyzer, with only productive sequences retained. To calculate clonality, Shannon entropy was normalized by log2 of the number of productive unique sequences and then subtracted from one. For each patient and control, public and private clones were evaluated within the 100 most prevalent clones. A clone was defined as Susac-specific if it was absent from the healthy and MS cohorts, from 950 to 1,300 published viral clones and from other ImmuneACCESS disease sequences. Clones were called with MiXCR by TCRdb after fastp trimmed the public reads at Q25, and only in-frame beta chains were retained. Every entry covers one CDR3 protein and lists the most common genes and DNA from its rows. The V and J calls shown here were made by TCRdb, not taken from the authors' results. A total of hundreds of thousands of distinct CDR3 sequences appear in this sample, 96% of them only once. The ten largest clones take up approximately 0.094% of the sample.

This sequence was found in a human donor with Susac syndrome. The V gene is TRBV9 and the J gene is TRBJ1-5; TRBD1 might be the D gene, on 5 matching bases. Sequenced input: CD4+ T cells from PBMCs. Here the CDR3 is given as CASSGEGLPQHF. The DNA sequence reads TGTGCCAGCAGCGGGGAGGGGCTGCCCCAGCATTTT.